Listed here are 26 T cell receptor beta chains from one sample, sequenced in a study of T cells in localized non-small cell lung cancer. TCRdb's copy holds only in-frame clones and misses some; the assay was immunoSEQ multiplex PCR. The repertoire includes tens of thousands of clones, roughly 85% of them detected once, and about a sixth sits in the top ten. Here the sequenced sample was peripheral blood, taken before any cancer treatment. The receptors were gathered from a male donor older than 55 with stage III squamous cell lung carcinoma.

The CDR3 nucleotides are TGTGCCAGCAGCTACGACAGAGGGATTCAGCATTTT. This gives the protein CASSYDRGIQHF. The chain links TRBV5-4 to TRBJ1-5; possibly TRBD1 for D (5 bases). This CDR3 contains 12 residues. V was clipped by 3 bases and J by 13 bases, with 14 bases between them. Germline V CDR1 and CDR2: SGHNT, YYREEE (reference sequence).

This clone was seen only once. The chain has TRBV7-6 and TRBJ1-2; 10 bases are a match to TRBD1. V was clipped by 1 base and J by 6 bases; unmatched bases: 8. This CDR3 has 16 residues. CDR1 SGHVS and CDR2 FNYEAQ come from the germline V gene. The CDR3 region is CASSLDSGTGADGYTF. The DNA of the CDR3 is TGTGCCAGCAGCTTAGATTCCGGGACAGGGGCCGATGGCTACACCTTC.

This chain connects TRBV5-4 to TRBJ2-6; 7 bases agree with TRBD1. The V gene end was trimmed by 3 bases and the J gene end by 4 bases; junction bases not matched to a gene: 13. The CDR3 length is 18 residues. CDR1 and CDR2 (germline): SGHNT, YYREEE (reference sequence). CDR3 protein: CASSWSVTTGTGANVLTF. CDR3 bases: TGTGCCAGCAGCTGGTCCGTTACGACAGGGACAGGGGCCAACGTCCTGACTTTC.

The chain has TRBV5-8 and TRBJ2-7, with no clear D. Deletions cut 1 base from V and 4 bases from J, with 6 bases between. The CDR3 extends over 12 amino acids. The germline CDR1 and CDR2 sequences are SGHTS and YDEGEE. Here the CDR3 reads CASSLLEYEQYF. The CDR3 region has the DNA TGTGCCAGCAGCTTGTTGGAATACGAGCAGTACTTC.

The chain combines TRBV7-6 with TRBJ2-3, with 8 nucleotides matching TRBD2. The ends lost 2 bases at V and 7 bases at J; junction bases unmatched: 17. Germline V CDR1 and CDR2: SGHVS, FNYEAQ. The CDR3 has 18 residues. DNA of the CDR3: TGTGCCAGCAGCTTATTCCCCCGGTCGCTGGGTAGCGGGAATACGCAGTATTTT. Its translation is CASSLFPRSLGSGNTQYF.

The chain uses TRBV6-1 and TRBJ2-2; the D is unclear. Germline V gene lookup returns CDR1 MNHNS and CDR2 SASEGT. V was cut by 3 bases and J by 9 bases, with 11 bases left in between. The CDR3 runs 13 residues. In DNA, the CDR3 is TGTGCCAGCAGTGAGATCCGACCCCGGGAGCTGTTTTTT. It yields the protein CASSEIRPRELFF.

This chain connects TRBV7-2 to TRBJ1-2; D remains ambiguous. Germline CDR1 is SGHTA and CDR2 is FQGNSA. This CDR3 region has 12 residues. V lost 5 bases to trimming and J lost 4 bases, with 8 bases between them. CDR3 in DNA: TGTGCCAGCAGCCCCCTCCTCTATGGCTACACCTTC. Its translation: CASSPLLYGYTF. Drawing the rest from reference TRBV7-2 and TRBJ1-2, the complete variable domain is GAGVSQSPSNKVTEKGKDVELRCDPISGHTALYWYRQSLGQGLEFLIYFQGNSAPDKSGLPSDRFSAERTGGSVSTLTIQRTQQEDSAVYLCASSPLLYGYTFGSGTRLTVV.

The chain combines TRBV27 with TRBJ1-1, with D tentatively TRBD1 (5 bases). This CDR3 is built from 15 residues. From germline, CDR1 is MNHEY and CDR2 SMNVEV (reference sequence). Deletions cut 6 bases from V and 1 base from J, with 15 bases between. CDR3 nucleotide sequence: TGTGCCAGCAGCGCGTTAGGGACGGGGAACACTGAAGCTTTCTTT. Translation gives CASSALGTGNTEAFF.

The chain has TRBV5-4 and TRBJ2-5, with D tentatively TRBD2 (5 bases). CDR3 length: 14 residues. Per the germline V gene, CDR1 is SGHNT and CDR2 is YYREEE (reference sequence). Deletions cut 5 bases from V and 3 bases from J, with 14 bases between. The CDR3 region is CASSPDYRKETQYF. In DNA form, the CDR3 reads TGTGCCAGCAGTCCCGACTATAGGAAAGAGACCCAGTACTTC. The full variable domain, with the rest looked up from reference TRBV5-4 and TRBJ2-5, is ETGVTQSPTHLIKTRGQQVTLRCSSQSGHNTVSWYQQALGQGPQFIFQYYREEENGRGNFPPRFSGLQFPNYSSELNVNALELDDSALYLCASSPDYRKETQYFGPGTRLLVL.

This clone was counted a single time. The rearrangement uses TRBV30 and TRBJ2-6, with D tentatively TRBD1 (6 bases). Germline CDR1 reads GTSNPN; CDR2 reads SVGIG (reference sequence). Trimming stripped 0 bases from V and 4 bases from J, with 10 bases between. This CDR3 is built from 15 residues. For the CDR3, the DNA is TGTGCCTGGAGTGTAACAGGGAACGGGGCCAACGTCCTGACTTTC. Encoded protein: CAWSVTGNGANVLTF.

CDR3 bases: TGTGCCAGCAGACGCGGGACAGGAGAGACCCAGTACTTC. The encoded protein is CASRRGTGETQYF. The chain uses TRBV7-2 and TRBJ2-5; 8 bases line up with TRBD1. Germline lookup yields CDR1 SGHTA and CDR2 FQGNSA. The V gene end was trimmed by 6 bases and the J gene end by 4 bases; junction bases not matched to a gene: 4. The CDR3 is made up of 13 amino acids.

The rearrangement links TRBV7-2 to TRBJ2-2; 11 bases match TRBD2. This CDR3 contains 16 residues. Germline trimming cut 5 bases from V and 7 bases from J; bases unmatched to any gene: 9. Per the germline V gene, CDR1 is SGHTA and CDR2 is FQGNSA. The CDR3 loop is CASSLTSGGAGGELFF. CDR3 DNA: TGTGCCAGCAGCCTTACTAGCGGGGGAGCGGGCGGGGAGCTGTTTTTT.

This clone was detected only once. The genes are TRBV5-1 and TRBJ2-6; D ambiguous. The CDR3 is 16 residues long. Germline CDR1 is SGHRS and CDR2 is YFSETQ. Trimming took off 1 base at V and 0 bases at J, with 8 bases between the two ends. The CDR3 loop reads CASSLRTYSGANVLTF. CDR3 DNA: TGCGCCAGCAGCTTGAGGACCTACTCTGGGGCCAACGTCCTGACTTTC.

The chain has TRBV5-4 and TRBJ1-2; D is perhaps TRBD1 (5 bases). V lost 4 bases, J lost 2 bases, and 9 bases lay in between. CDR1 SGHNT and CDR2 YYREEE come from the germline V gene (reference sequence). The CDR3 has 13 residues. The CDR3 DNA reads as TGTGCCAGCAGCGGGGGACTGAACTATGGCTACACCTTC. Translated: CASSGGLNYGYTF. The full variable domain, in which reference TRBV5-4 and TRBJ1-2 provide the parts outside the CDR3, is ETGVTQSPTHLIKTRGQQVTLRCSSQSGHNTVSWYQQALGQGPQFIFQYYREEENGRGNFPPRFSGLQFPNYSSELNVNALELDDSALYLCASSGGLNYGYTFGSGTRLTVV.

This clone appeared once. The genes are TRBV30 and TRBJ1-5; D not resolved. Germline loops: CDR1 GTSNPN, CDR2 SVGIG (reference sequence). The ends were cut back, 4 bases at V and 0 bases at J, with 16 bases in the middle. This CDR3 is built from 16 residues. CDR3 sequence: CAWTSQSDYSNQPQHF. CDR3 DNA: TGTGCCTGGACTTCTCAAAGTGACTATAGCAATCAGCCCCAGCATTTT.

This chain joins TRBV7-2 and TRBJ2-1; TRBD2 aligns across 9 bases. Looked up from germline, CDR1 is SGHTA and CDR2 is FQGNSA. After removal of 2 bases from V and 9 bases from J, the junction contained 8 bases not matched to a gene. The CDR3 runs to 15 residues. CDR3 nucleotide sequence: TGTGCCAGCAGCTTAAAGCGGGGGGATCGGAGTGAGCAGTTCTTC. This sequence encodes CASSLKRGDRSEQFF.

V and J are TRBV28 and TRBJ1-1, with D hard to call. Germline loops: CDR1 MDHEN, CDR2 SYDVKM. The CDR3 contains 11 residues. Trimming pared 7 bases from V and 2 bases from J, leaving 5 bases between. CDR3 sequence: CASTLNTEAFF. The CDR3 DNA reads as TGTGCCAGCACCCTCAACACTGAAGCTTTCTTT. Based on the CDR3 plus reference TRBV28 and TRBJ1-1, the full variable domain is DVKVTQSSRYLVKRTGEKVFLECVQDMDHENMFWYRQDPGLGLRLIYFSYDVKMKEKGDIPEGYSVSREKKERFSLILESASTNQTSMYLCASTLNTEAFFGQGTRLTVV.

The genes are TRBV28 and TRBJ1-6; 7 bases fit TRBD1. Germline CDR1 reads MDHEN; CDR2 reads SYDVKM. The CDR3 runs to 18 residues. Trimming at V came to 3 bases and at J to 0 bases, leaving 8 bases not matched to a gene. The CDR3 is CASSFGLRGSSYNSPLHF. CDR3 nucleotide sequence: TGTGCCAGCAGTTTCGGGCTCAGGGGGAGCTCCTATAATTCACCCCTCCACTTT.

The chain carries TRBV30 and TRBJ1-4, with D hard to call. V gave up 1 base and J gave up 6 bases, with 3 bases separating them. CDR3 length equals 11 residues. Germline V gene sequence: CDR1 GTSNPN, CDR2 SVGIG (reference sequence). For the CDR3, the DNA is TGTGCCTGGAGTGGATATGAAAAACTGTTTTTT. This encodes CAWSGYEKLFF. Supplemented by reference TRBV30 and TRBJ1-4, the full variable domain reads SQTIHQWPATLVQPVGSPLSLECTVEGTSNPNLYWYRQAAGRGLQLLFYSVGIGQISSEVPQNLSASRPQDRQFILSSKKLLLSDSGFYLCAWSGYEKLFFGSGTQLSVL.

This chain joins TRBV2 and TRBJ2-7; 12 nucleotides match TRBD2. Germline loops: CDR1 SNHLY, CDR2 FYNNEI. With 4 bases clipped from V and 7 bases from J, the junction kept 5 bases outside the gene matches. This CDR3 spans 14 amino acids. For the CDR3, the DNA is TGTGCCAGCAGTGCGACGACTAGCGGGGGAGAGCAGTACTTC. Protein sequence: CASSATTSGGEQYF.

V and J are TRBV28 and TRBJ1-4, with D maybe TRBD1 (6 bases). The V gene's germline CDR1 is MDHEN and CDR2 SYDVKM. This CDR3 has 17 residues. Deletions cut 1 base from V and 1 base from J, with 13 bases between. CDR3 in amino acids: CASSLLRTGRTNEKLFF. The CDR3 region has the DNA TGTGCCAGCAGTTTATTAAGAACAGGGAGAACTAATGAAAAACTGTTTTTT. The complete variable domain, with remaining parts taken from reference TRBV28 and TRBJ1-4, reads DVKVTQSSRYLVKRTGEKVFLECVQDMDHENMFWYRQDPGLGLRLIYFSYDVKMKEKGDIPEGYSVSREKKERFSLILESASTNQTSMYLCASSLLRTGRTNEKLFFGSGTQLSVL.

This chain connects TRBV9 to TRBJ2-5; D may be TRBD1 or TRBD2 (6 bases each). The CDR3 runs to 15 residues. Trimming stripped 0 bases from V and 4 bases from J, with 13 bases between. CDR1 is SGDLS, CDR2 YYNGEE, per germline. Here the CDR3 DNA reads TGTGCCAGCAGCGTAGTCACCGGGGGCTTAGAGACCCAGTACTTC. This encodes CASSVVTGGLETQYF.

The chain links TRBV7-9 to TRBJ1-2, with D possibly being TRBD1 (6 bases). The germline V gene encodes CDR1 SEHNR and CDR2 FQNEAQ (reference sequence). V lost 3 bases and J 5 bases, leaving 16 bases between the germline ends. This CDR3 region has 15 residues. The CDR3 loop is CASSFSVGGGYGYTF. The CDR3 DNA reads TGTGCCAGCAGCTTTAGCGTCGGGGGCGGGTATGGCTACACCTTC.

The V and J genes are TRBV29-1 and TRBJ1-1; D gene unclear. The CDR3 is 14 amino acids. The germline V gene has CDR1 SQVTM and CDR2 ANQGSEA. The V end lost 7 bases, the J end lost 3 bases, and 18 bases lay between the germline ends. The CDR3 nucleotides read TGCAGCGGTCGTATAGGAGGGTACGACACTGAAGCTTTCTTT. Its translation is CSGRIGGYDTEAFF.

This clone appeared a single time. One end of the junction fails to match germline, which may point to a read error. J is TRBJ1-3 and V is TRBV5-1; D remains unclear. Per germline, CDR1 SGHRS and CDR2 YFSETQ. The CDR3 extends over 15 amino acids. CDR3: CASSLVAASENTIYF. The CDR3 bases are TGCGCCAGCAGCTTGGTAGCCGCTTCTGAAAACACCATATATTTT.

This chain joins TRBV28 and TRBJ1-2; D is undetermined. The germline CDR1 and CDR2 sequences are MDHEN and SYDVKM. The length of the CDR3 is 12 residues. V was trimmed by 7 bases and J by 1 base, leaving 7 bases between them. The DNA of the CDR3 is TGTGCCAGCACCGGGGATAACTATGGCTACACCTTC. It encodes CASTGDNYGYTF.